This TCR beta chain was identified during a study of blood T cell repertoires in COVID-19. The CDR3 loop spans 14 amino acids. Germline CDR1 is SGHRS and CDR2 is YFSETQ. Trimming took 0 bases from V and 5 from J, leaving 11 bases between them. Libraries were prepared by immunoSEQ multiplex PCR; TCRdb keeps only in-frame clonotypes and omits some of them. The table records around 300,000 clones, about 87% of them present only once. The chain links TRBV5-1 to TRBJ1-2; D may be TRBD1 (5 bases). This clonotype originated in a woman between 45 and 60 years old with COVID-19, enrolled during active disease. Input material: peripheral blood. The CDR3 spells CASSLATTDYGYTF. In DNA, the CDR3 is TGCGCCAGCAGCTTGGCTACGACAGATTATGGCTACACCTTC.